The present T cell receptor beta chain was sequenced within a study of T cell responses to AZD1222 COVID-19 vaccine. Method: immunoSEQ multiplex PCR; TCRdb's copy keeps in-frame clones and lacks some. The repertoire includes some 120,000 clones, approximately 94% of them detected once, and over 6.5% sits in the top ten. CDR1 is MNHEY and CDR2 is SMNVEV in the germline V gene (reference sequence). J lost 8 bases, V lost 3 bases, and 9 bases had no gene match. There are 17 residues in the CDR3. The V gene is TRBV27, the J gene TRBJ2-1; 14 bases map to TRBD2. The TCR originated in an adult in good health. Sequencing was performed on peripheral blood, taken on day 0 of AZD1222 vaccination. CDR3 sequence: CASSFLPGLAGADEQFF. The CDR3 nucleotides read TGTGCCAGCAGTTTCCTCCCGGGACTAGCGGGAGCTGATGAGCAGTTCTTC.